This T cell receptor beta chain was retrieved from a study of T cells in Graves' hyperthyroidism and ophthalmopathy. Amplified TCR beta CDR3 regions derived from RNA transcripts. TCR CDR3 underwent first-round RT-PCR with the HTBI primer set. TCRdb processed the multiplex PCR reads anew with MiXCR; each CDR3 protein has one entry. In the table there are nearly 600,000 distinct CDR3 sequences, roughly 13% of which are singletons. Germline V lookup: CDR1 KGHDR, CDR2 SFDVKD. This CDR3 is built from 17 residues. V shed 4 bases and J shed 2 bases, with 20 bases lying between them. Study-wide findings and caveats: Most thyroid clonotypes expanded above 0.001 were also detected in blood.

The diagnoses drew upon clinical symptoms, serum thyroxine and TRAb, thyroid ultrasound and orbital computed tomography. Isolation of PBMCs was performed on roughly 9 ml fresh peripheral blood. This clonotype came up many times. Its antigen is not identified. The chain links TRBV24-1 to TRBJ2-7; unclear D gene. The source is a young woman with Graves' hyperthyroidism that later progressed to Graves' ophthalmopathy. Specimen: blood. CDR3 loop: CATSDSRPPSNPYEQYF. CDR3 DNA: TGTGCCACCAGTGACTCTAGACCTCCATCGAATCCCTACGAGCAGTACTTC.